The 12 T cell receptor beta chains reported below all come from one sample, sequenced in a study of B cell selection in AIRE deficiency. CD4+CD127+ cells were sorted as the conventional CD4 T cells. The table came from immunoSEQ multiplex PCR; TCRdb's copy has only in-frame clones and leaves some out. This sample yields tens of thousands of clones, of which about 97% are seen a single time; around 0.3% belongs to the top ten. The sample was conventional CD4+ T cells sorted from PBMCs. These receptors came from a human donor with AIRE deficiency.

This CDR3 reads CASSKEPNTEAFF. The CDR3, as DNA: TGTGCCAGCAGTAAGGAGCCGAACACTGAAGCTTTCTTT. This chain links TRBV6-4 with TRBJ1-1; D unclear. Trimming stripped 5 bases from V and 1 base from J, with 8 bases between. The CDR3 consists of 13 residues. Germline V gene sequence: CDR1 MRHNA, CDR2 SNTAGT.

The chain joins TRBV10-3 to TRBJ2-2; 11 bases are a match to TRBD1. The V segment lost 7 bases and the J segment 4 bases; nucleotides outside the gene matches: 8. CDR3 length: 16 amino acids. Germline V CDR1 and CDR2: ENHRY, SYGVKD. The DNA for the CDR3 is TGTGCCATCAAAGGTCTTGGGACAGGGGGCACCGGGGAGCTGTTTTTT. It translates to CAIKGLGTGGTGELFF.

J is TRBJ1-2 and V is TRBV27, with 8 bases that match TRBD1. This CDR3 has 13 amino acids. CDR1 is MNHEY, CDR2 SMNVEV, per germline (reference sequence). The V segment lost 6 bases and the J segment 4 bases; nucleotides outside the gene matches: 4. In nucleotides, the CDR3 is TGTGCCAGCAGGCTCACAGGGGGCTATGGCTACACCTTC. This sequence encodes CASRLTGGYGYTF.

The chain couples TRBV6-5 to TRBJ1-1; D might be TRBD1 (5 bases). The germline V gene has CDR1 MNHEY and CDR2 SVGAGI. The CDR3 runs 13 residues. V was trimmed by 6 bases and J by 4 bases, leaving 12 bases between them. The CDR3, as DNA: TGTGCCAGCAGACCCTGGGGGAGCACTGAAGCTTTCTTT. Translated: CASRPWGSTEAFF.

This rearrangement joins TRBV2 to TRBJ1-2; TRBD1 agrees at 10 bases. V gave up 6 bases and J gave up 4 bases; unmatched junction bases: 17. From germline, CDR1 is SNHLY and CDR2 FYNNEI. CDR3 length: 18 residues. This chain's CDR3 is CASREPGQGSRFRYGYTF. In nucleotides, the CDR3 is TGTGCCAGCAGGGAACCGGGACAGGGGTCAAGATTCCGCTATGGCTACACCTTC. Complete variable domain (other parts from reference TRBV2 and TRBJ1-2): EPEVTQTPSHQVTQMGQEVILRCVPISNHLYFYWYRQILGQKVEFLVSFYNNEISEKSEIFDDQFSVERPDGSNFTLKIRSTKLEDSAMYFCASREPGQGSRFRYGYTFGSGTRLTVV.

The chain couples TRBV6-5 to TRBJ2-7, with D possibly TRBD1 on 6 matching bases. CDR1 is MNHEY and CDR2 is SVGAGI in the germline V gene. V lost 6 bases to trimming and J lost 3 bases, with 6 bases between them. This CDR3 is built from 11 residues. The CDR3 nucleotides read TGTGCCAGCAGGGACAGCTACGAGCAGTACTTC. Amino acids: CASRDSYEQYF.

The CDR3 bases are TGTGCCAGCAGCTTGTCGGGGGGCTCCTACCCCTACGAGCAGTACTTC. This gives the protein CASSLSGGSYPYEQYF. The chain recombines TRBV5-8 with TRBJ2-7, with TRBD2 as a possible D gene (7 bases). The CDR3 consists of 16 residues. Trimming left V 1 base short and J 2 bases short, with 16 bases between. Per the germline V gene, CDR1 is SGHTS and CDR2 is YDEGEE.

J is TRBJ1-2 and V is TRBV28, with D unresolved. Trimming left V 6 bases short and J 4 bases short, with 15 bases between. The CDR3 contains 14 residues. Per the germline V gene, CDR1 is MDHEN and CDR2 is SYDVKM. The CDR3 coding sequence is TGTGCCAGCAGGCCTGGAAAGGTATCCTATGGCTACACCTTC. Protein product: CASRPGKVSYGYTF.

V is TRBV7-3 and J is TRBJ1-2; a possible D gene is TRBD1 (5 bases). The germline gives CDR1 SGHTA, CDR2 FQGTGA. V was trimmed by 8 bases and J by 7 bases, leaving 20 bases between them. The CDR3 sequence is 14 residues long. The CDR3 DNA reads TGTGCCAGCGGACCCCCAGGGTCGCGTCGTGGCTACACCTTC. Translation gives CASGPPGSRRGYTF.

The J gene is TRBJ2-1, the V gene TRBV11-2, with 7 bases lining up with TRBD2. Germline V gene lookup returns CDR1 SGHAT and CDR2 FQNNGV. CDR3 length: 15 residues. V was pared by 0 bases and J by 10 bases, with 9 bases of the junction left unmatched. CDR3 protein: CASSLELWTSEEQFF. The CDR3 DNA sequence: TGTGCCAGCAGCTTAGAACTGTGGACTAGTGAGGAGCAGTTCTTC.

The J gene is TRBJ2-7, the V gene TRBV11-2; D unresolved. Germline CDR1 SGHAT, CDR2 FQNNGV. CDR3 length: 15 amino acids. V was trimmed by 0 bases and J by 3 bases, leaving 12 bases between them. CDR3 loop: CASSLEWAGSYEQYF. As DNA, the CDR3 is TGTGCCAGCAGCTTAGAATGGGCTGGTAGCTACGAGCAGTACTTC.

The chain joins TRBV10-1 to TRBJ1-2, with D uncertain. The CDR3 runs to 13 residues. Germline assignment: CDR1 WNHNN and CDR2 SYGVQD (reference sequence). V was cut by 6 bases and J by 2 bases, with 10 bases left in between. The CDR3 here is CASRLDKNYGYTF. As DNA, the CDR3 is TGCGCCAGCAGGCTTGACAAGAACTATGGCTACACCTTC.